This T cell receptor beta chain was sequenced in a study of shared clonotypes between healthy human individuals. Looking at the study overall: The study used three CD4 naive, three CD4 memory, two CD8 naive and one CD8 memory plate per donor. Study observations and caveats: The authors sampled blood alone, and tissue repertoires likely differ. In general, naive subsets displayed greater estimated richness than memory subsets did.

Generated by immunoSEQ multiplex PCR, the TCRdb table keeps only in-frame clones and is missing some. Found here are some 2 million clones, about 95% of them singletons; the top ten hold 0.9% to 1.3%. CD45RO-negative CD8 cells positively selected for CCR7 made up the naive population, which excluded terminally differentiated effector memory CD45RA+ cells. Notes on this clone: Its antigen is still unknown. The sample has other DNA sequences that encode this CDR3 too.

CDR3 size: 14 residues. CDR1 and CDR2 (germline): MGHRA, YSYEKL. The V and J ends lost 1 base and 2 bases respectively, with 7 bases between them. This sequence originates from a man in his late teens or twenties in good health. Sequencing was carried out using naive CD8+ T cells sorted from blood. This chain joins TRBV4-1 and TRBJ2-3, with D unclear. This CDR3 reads CASSQGQNTDTQYF. CDR3 coding DNA: TGCGCCAGCAGCCAAGGTCAAAACACAGATACGCAGTATTTT.